This TCR beta chain comes out of a study of tumor-infiltrating lymphocytes in oesophageal squamous cell carcinoma. TCRdb re-called the PCR reads with MiXCR, one entry per CDR3 protein. The sample consists of over 10,000 distinct CDR3 sequences, roughly 60% of them appearing once. Trimming took 4 bases from V and 10 from J; bases not matched to a gene: 9. This CDR3 contains 14 residues. CDR1 is SGHTA and CDR2 is FQGNSA in the germline V gene. The sequence derives from a female donor with esophageal squamous cell carcinoma. The sequenced sample consisted of esophageal tumor tissue. This chain joins TRBV7-2 and TRBJ2-1; 8 positions match TRBD2. CDR3 bases: TGTGCCAGCAGCTCGGGGGGGGGGGTTTACGAGCAGTTCTTC. This codes for CASSSGGGVYEQFF.